The 14 T cell receptor beta chains reported below all come from one sample, sequenced in a study of beta chain features in type 1 diabetes. The investigators reverse transcribed all of the isolated RNA, so they sequenced expressed TCRB transcripts. Sequencing was performed with immunoSEQ multiplex PCR; in TCRdb, only in-frame clones are kept and a portion is missing. This table holds 250,000 to 350,000 clones, less than 15% found once. The sample taken for sequencing was central memory CD4+ T cells from blood. The receptors shown here come from a man aged 25-40 years in good health.

A few counts support this clone. The chain combines TRBV28 with TRBJ2-1, with TRBD2 matching over 12 bases. The germline gives CDR1 MDHEN, CDR2 SYDVKM. The CDR3 sequence is 19 residues long. V lost 3 bases to trimming and J lost 1 base; unmatched junction nucleotides: 10. Here the CDR3 DNA reads TGTGCCAGCAGTTTGGGCCCAGCTAGCGGGGGGGCTTCCTACAATGAGCAGTTCTTC. Its protein is CASSLGPASGGASYNEQFF.

This clone was detected a few times. The J gene is TRBJ2-3, the V gene TRBV7-2; 7 nucleotides agree with TRBD2. Germline lookup yields CDR1 SGHTA and CDR2 FQGNSA. The V and J ends lost 4 bases and 4 bases, in that order; junction bases with no gene match: 8. The CDR3 consists of 15 residues. Here the CDR3 reads CASSSRPGGSDTQYF. For the CDR3, the DNA is TGTGCCAGCAGCTCGAGGCCGGGGGGTTCAGATACGCAGTATTTT.

This clone was observed a few times. The rearrangement uses TRBV7-3 and TRBJ2-2, with D perhaps matching TRBD1 or TRBD2 (5 bases each). The ends were cut back, 1 base at V and 6 bases at J, with 12 bases in the middle. CDR1 and CDR2 (germline): SGHTA, FQGTGA. The CDR3 runs to 15 residues. The CDR3 nucleotides read TGTGCCAGCAGCTTAAGAGGGGCTAGGGCCGGGGAGCTGTTTTTT. This gives the protein CASSLRGARAGELFF.

The V and J genes are TRBV7-2 and TRBJ2-6, with D hard to call. The germline V and J ends were trimmed by 4 bases and 1 base, with 17 bases remaining between them. CDR1 SGHTA and CDR2 FQGNSA come from the germline V gene. The CDR3 totals 18 residues. The CDR3 region has the DNA TGTGCCAGCAGCTCACCCCTGACCCTCATGTCTGGGGCCAACGTCCTGACTTTC. It yields the protein CASSSPLTLMSGANVLTF.

Only a few counts were recorded for this clone. V gene TRBV6-5 combines with J gene TRBJ1-1, with D unclear. Germline V gene sequence: CDR1 MNHEY, CDR2 SVGAGI. CDR3 length equals 11 residues. Between the trimmed V and J ends, which lost 7 bases and 7 bases, there was a span of 10 bases. The CDR3 sequence is CASTSGFEAFF. The CDR3 coding sequence is TGTGCCAGCACCTCTGGGTTTGAAGCTTTCTTT.

The rearrangement uses TRBV11-3 and TRBJ2-5; perhaps TRBD2 as D (6 bases). The V gene's germline CDR1 is SGHNT and CDR2 YENEEA. The CDR3 contains 11 residues. V dropped 5 bases and J dropped 7 bases, with 8 bases sitting between them. The CDR3 DNA is TGTGCCAGCAGCCCCGGGGGGACCCAGTACTTC. This encodes CASSPGGTQYF.

This clone was seen repeatedly, ten times or more. The same CDR3 also results from other DNA sequences found in this sample. This chain uses TRBV29-1 with TRBJ1-2; D possibly corresponds to TRBD1 (5 bases). The CDR3 runs 10 residues. Germline V CDR1 and CDR2: SQVTM, ANQGSEA. V was clipped by 6 bases and J by 4 bases, with 6 bases between them. The CDR3: CSVDSYGYTF. In DNA, the CDR3 is TGCAGCGTAGACAGCTATGGCTACACCTTC.

This clone occurred a few times. The chain carries TRBV7-6 and TRBJ1-6; D uncertain. Per germline, CDR1 SGHVS and CDR2 FNYEAQ. The CDR3 totals 12 residues. V was shortened by 3 bases and J by 7 bases, with 4 bases between the two germline ends. The CDR3 loop reads CASSLPNSPLHF. DNA of the CDR3: TGTGCCAGCAGCTTGCCCAATTCACCCCTCCACTTT.

The chain carries TRBV19 and TRBJ2-3; 12 nucleotides agree with TRBD2. The junction had 10 bases not matched to a gene; V was cut back by 0 bases and J by 3 bases. Germline assignment: CDR1 LNHDA and CDR2 SQIVND (reference sequence). This CDR3 region has 19 residues. This CDR3 reads CASSIEARASGRGTDTQYF. As DNA, the CDR3 is TGTGCCAGTAGTATAGAGGCCCGGGCTAGCGGGAGGGGTACAGATACGCAGTATTTT.

The sample holds a few counts of this clone. V is TRBV7-6 and J is TRBJ2-5; D gene uncertain. The germline V and J ends were trimmed by 2 bases and 1 base, with 8 bases remaining between them. This CDR3 is built from 14 residues. CDR1 SGHVS and CDR2 FNYEAQ come from the germline V gene. DNA for the CDR3: TGTGCCAGCAGCTTATACGGCCCCCAAGAGACCCAGTACTTC. Its translation is CASSLYGPQETQYF.

This clone was counted between two and nine times. V is TRBV6-5 and J is TRBJ2-5, with no clear D. Trimming took 6 bases from V and 3 from J, leaving 8 bases between them. This CDR3 is built from 12 residues. CDR1 is MNHEY, CDR2 SVGAGI, per germline. The CDR3 DNA follows: TGTGCCAGCAGCCGGACGGAAGAGACCCAGTACTTC. It translates to CASSRTEETQYF.

The chain uses TRBV7-2 and TRBJ2-7; no firm D call. Germline V lookup: CDR1 SGHTA, CDR2 FQGNSA. Trimming stripped 5 bases from V and 7 bases from J, with 15 bases between. The CDR3 sequence is 13 residues long. The CDR3, as DNA: TGTGCCAGCAGCCAGTCCCCTATGGGGGAGCAGTACTTC. Translating gives CASSQSPMGEQYF.

Comment on this clone: This sample also contains other DNA sequences that code for the same CDR3. The J gene is TRBJ1-3, the V gene TRBV7-2; D unclear. V was shortened by 5 bases and J by 1 base, with 9 bases between the two germline ends. CDR1 is SGHTA and CDR2 is FQGNSA in the germline V gene. CDR3 length: 14 residues. CDR3 nucleotides: TGTGCCAGCAGCCCTCGGGAGTCTGGAAACACCATATATTTT. It translates to CASSPRESGNTIYF. The variable domain in full, with the rest retrieved from reference TRBV7-2 and TRBJ1-3, is GAGVSQSPSNKVTEKGKDVELRCDPISGHTALYWYRQSLGQGLEFLIYFQGNSAPDKSGLPSDRFSAERTGGSVSTLTIQRTQQEDSAVYLCASSPRESGNTIYFGEGSWLTVV.

This clone has just a few counts. This chain joins TRBV19 and TRBJ2-3; 7 bases agree with TRBD1. Germline lookup yields CDR1 LNHDA and CDR2 SQIVND (reference sequence). The CDR3 extends over 15 amino acids. V lost 7 bases, J lost 6 bases, and 13 bases stayed unmatched. As DNA, the CDR3 is TGTGCCAGTAAGACCGGACAGGAGGCTTGGGATACGCAGTATTTT. Encoded protein: CASKTGQEAWDTQYF.